This TCR beta chain was captured in a study of OX40 agonist ivuxolimab in advanced cancers. About this clone: What it binds is unknown.

Germline loops: CDR1 WNHNN, CDR2 SYGVQD (reference sequence). V gave up 6 bases and J gave up 7 bases; unmatched junction bases: 8. The CDR3 runs 14 residues. TCRdb's table, derived via immunoSEQ multiplex PCR, lists solely in-frame clones and lacks some. The table shows tens of thousands of clones, with over 80% occurring only once. Study-wide points: At 0.1 to 3.0 mg/kg, clonal expansion of CD4+ and CD8+ blood T cells had occurred by week 6. Normalized T-cell clonal expansion was also low in some nonresponders.

This TCR was sampled from an adult with an advanced solid tumor such as melanoma, head and neck, liver or kidney cancer. The chain recombines TRBV10-1 with TRBJ2-2; 7 bases fit TRBD1. The source material was CD4+ or CD8+ T cells sorted from blood, sampled in a trial of the OX40 agonist ivuxolimab. The CDR3 region has the DNA TGCGCCAGCAGCCGGGACAGCGGAAGCGGGGAGCTGTTTTTT. Protein sequence: CASSRDSGSGELFF.